Listed below are T cell receptor beta chains from one sample, sequenced in a study of response to subunit inactivated influenza vaccine. MiXCR, applied by TCRdb to the RT-PCR reads, yields one record per CDR3 protein. The sample has just under 550,000 distinct CDR3 sequences, around a quarter seen once. This sample also appeared in a second study, on T cells expressing NK-cell markers.

The sequencing used CD4+ T cells sorted from PBMCs, collected 11 to 12 days after vaccination. These TCRs come from a man aged 45 to 65 who received an inactivated influenza vaccine. CDR3s leave out the opening cysteine and the closing phenylalanine or tryptophan. Expanded clones are given a class, and other clones once, few, many or no size at all.

>TRBV12-3/TRBV12-4|TRBJ2-3|few
ASSPGAGFQVPDTQY
>TRBV20-1|TRBJ2-5|few
SASGGAEPETQY
>TRBV7-2|TRBJ2-1|few
ASSLERQVWDEQF
>TRBV11-2|TRBJ1-5|few
ASSRDGVSNQPQH
>TRBV7-9|TRBJ1-2|few
ASSLTGMTDGYT
>TRBV5-1|TRBJ2-5|-
ASSSRTGERETQY
>TRBV11-2|TRBJ1-6|few
ASSFRVSIGSSYNSPLH
>TRBV14|TRBJ2-5|few
ASSHLREKRETQY
>TRBV6-2/TRBV6-3|TRBJ2-3|-
ASTMTGTDTQY
>TRBV7-2|TRBJ1-1|many
ASSLDYNMNTEAF
>TRBV7-9|TRBJ2-1|few
ASSLEGTGGLNEQF
>TRBV5-1|TRBJ2-2|-
ASSFVSSETGELF
>TRBV30|TRBJ2-3|few
AFTTGMITDTQY
>TRBV27|TRBJ1-2|-
ATTSTGAALRGYT
>TRBV15|TRBJ1-5|few
ATSRPPREQPQH
>TRBV18|TRBJ1-4|few
ASSSRGEKLF
>TRBV5-1|TRBJ2-7|-
ASRFGGDDEQY
>TRBV20-1|TRBJ2-3|few
SARAPLQTSTDTQY
>TRBV12-3/TRBV12-4|TRBJ2-1|many
ASSLLDNEQF
>TRBV20-1|TRBJ1-6|-
SARRSRTKGPLH
>TRBV12-3/TRBV12-4|TRBJ1-6|many
ASSLGFRGYSPLH
>TRBV15|TRBJ2-2|few
ATSRVEGAGGSTGELF
>TRBV4-2|TRBJ2-3|-
ASSRERRVSTDTQY